In its sample, the clone carrying this TCR beta chain was seen a few times. This table comes from immunoSEQ multiplex PCR, and its TCRdb copy is limited to in-frame clones, with some not included. The repertoire holds 83,000 or so clones, with around 80% as singletons. The V gene's germline CDR1 is SNHLY and CDR2 FYNNEI. The CDR3 has 13 amino acids. Trimming took 6 bases from V and 3 from J, leaving 11 bases between them. The sample comes from a study of blood T cell repertoires in COVID-19. Looking at the study overall: PBMCs, B-cell-depleted T cells, or T cells were the source of the cDNA or gDNA that made up the material.

Sequenced sample: peripheral blood. The sequence derives from a human donor in a cohort sampled during active COVID-19. The rearrangement links TRBV2 to TRBJ1-2; possibly TRBD1 for D (5 bases). For the CDR3, the DNA is TGTGCCAGCAGCGGATGGGGGGACTATGGCTACACCTTC. Residues: CASSGWGDYGYTF.